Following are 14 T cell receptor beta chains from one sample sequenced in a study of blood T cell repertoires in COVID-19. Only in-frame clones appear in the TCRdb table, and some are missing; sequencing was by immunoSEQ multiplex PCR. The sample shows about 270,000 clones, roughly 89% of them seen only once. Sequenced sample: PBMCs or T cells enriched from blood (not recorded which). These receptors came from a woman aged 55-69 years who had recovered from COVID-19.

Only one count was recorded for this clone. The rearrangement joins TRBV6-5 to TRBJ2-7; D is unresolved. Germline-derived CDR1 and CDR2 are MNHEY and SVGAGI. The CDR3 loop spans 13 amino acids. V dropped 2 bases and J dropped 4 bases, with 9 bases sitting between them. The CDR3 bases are TGTGCCAGCAGTTACCGGCCAGGTTACGAGCAGTACTTC. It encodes CASSYRPGYEQYF.

The CDR3 protein is CASSYSNSLSYEQYF. The CDR3 bases are TGTGCCAGCAGTTACTCGAACAGTCTTTCCTACGAGCAGTACTTC. The rearrangement uses TRBV6-5 and TRBJ2-7, with D hard to call. Trimming cost V 0 bases and J 1 base, with 10 bases left between them. The CDR3 is 15 residues long. The germline V gene has CDR1 MNHEY and CDR2 SVGAGI.

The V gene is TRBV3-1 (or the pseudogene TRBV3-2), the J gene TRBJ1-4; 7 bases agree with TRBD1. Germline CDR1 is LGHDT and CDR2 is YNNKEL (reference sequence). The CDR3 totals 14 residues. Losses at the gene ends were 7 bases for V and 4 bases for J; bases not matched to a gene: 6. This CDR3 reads CASTRQGSNEKLFF. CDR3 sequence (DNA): TGTGCCAGCACCCGACAGGGCAGTAATGAAAAACTGTTTTTT.

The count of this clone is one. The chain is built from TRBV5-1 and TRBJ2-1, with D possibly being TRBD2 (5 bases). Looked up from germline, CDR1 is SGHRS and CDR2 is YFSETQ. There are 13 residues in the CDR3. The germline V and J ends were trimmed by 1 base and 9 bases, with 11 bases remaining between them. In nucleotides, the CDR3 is TGCGCCAGCAGCTTGTCGGGAACGGGTGAGCAGTTCTTC. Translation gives CASSLSGTGEQFF.

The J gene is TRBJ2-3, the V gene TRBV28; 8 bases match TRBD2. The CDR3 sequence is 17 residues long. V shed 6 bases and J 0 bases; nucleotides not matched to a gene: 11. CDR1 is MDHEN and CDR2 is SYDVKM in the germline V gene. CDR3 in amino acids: CASSGGGLAASTDTQYF. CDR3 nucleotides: TGTGCCAGCAGCGGCGGGGGGCTAGCAGCTAGCACAGATACGCAGTATTTT.

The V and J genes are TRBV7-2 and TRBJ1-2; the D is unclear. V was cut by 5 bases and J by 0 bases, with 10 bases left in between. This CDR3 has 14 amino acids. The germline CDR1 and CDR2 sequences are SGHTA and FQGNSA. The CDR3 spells CASSPPQANYGYTF. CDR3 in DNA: TGTGCCAGCAGCCCCCCGCAGGCTAACTATGGCTACACCTTC.

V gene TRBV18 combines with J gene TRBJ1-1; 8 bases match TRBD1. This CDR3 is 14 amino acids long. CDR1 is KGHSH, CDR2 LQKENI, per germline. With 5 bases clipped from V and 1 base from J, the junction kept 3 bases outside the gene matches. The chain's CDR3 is CASSYGQGNTEAFF. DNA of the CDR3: TGTGCCAGCTCATATGGACAGGGGAACACTGAAGCTTTCTTT. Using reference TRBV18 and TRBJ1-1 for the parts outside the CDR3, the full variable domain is NAGVMQNPRHLVRRRGQEARLRCSPMKGHSHVYWYRQLPEEGLKFMVYLQKENIIDESGMPKERFSAEFPKEGPSILRIQQVVRGDSAAYFCASSYGQGNTEAFFGQGTRLTVV.

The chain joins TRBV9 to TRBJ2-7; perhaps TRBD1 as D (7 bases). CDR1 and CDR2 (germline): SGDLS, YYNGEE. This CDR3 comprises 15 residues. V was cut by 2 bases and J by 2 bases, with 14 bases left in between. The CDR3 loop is CASSVGGTETYEQYF. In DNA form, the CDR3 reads TGTGCCAGCAGCGTGGGCGGGACAGAAACCTACGAGCAGTACTTC.

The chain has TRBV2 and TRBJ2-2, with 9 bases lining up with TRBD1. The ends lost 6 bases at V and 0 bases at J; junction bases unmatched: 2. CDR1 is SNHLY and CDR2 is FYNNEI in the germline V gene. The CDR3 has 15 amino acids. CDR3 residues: CASSRDRANTGELFF. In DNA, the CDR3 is TGTGCCAGCAGCCGGGACAGGGCGAACACCGGGGAGCTGTTTTTT.

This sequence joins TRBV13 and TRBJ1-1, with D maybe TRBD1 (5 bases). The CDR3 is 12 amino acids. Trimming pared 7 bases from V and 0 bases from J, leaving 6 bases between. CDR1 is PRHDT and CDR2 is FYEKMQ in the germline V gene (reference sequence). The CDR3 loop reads CASIRVNTEAFF. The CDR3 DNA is TGTGCCAGCATCAGGGTGAACACTGAAGCTTTCTTT.

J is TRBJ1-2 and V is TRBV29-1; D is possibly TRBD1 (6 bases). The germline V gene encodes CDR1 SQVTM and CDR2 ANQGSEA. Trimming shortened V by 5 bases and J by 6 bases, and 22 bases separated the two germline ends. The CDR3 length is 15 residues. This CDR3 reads CSVTFPQGRVDGYTF. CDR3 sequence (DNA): TGCAGCGTTACATTCCCCCAGGGGAGGGTCGATGGCTACACCTTC.

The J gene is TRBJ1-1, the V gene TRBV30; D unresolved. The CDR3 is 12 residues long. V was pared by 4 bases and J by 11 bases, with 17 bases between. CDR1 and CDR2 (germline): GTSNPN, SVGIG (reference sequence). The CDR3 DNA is TGTGCCTGGATTCCGCCCCCCCAGAGGGCTTTCTTT. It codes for CAWIPPPQRAFF.

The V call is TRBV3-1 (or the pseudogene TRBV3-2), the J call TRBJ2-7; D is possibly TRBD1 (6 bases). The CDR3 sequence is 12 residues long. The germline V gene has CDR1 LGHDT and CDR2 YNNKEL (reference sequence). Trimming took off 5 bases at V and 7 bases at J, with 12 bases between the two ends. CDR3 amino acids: CASSDRGIEQYF. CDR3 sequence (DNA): TGTGCCAGCAGCGATAGGGGGATAGAGCAGTACTTC.

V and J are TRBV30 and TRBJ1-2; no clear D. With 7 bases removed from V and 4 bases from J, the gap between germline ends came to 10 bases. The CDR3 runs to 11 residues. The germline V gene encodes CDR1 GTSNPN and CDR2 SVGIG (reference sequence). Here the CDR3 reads CAYPFGYGYTF. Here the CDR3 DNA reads TGTGCCTACCCGTTCGGCTATGGCTACACCTTC.